This T cell receptor beta chain came from a study of T cells in Graves' hyperthyroidism and ophthalmopathy. CDR3 length: 13 amino acids. Per germline, CDR1 ENHRY and CDR2 SYGVKD. This clonotype was observed a single time. Its antigen remains unidentified. Amplified TCR beta CDR3 regions derived from RNA transcripts. The HTBI primer set served for first-round RT-PCR of the TCR CDR3. From the multiplex PCR reads, TCRdb called clonotypes with MiXCR, one entry per CDR3 protein. Of 660,000 or so distinct CDR3 sequences listed, less than 45% are singletons. The study's findings and limits: Most clonotypes expanded in the thyroid (above 0.001) were also present in blood.

The gene calls are TRBV10-3 and TRBJ1-5; D is unclear. The sample was peripheral blood or thyroid tissue (not recorded which). The source of this sequence is an adult man with Graves' disease, either hyperthyroidism or ophthalmopathy (not recorded which). CDR3 sequence: CARKEGSNQPQHF. Written as DNA, the CDR3 is TGTGCTAGGAAGGAGGGTAGCAATCAGCCCCAGCATTTT.